Listed below are T cell receptor beta chains from one sample, sequenced in a study of cytomegalovirus exposure and HLA in healthy donors. Sequenced by immunoSEQ multiplex PCR; TCRdb stores in-frame clones only, minus some. This sample has roughly 180,000 clones, with about 85% found just once. Input material: PBMCs. All receptors derive from a girl aged 5-17 years in good health and CMV-seropositive. Both conserved end residues are part of each CDR3. The D gene is left open where the match is weak. Part of the rows lack a size; the others show once, few, many or a class for expanded clones.

d_gene	abundance	len	v_gene	j_gene	CDR3nt	CDR3aa
TRBD1	once	13	TRBV18	TRBJ1-1	TGTGCCAGCTCACGGGACAGGCAGGGAAAAGCTTTCTTT	CASSRDRQGKAFF
NA	NA	16	TRBV5-1	TRBJ2-7	TGCGCCAGCAGCTTGGAGCCCAGGGCGAGCTCCTACGAGCAGTACTTC	CASSLEPRASSYEQYF
NA	once	12	TRBV7-2	TRBJ2-7	TGTGCCAGCAGCTTCTCAGGCTACGAGCAGTACTTC	CASSFSGYEQYF
NA	once	11	TRBV30	TRBJ1-2	TGTGCCTGGAATTTGGGGGGGGGCTACACCTTC	CAWNLGGGYTF
TRBD1	once	18	TRBV28	TRBJ2-7	TGTGCCAGCAGTTTATGGGATAGTAGGGGACAGGGGTTGGGAGAGCAGTACTTC	CASSLWDSRGQGLGEQYF
NA	NA	11	TRBV20-1	TRBJ2-1	TGCAGTGCTTCCAGGATCAATGAGCAGTTCTTC	CSASRINEQFF
NA	NA	13	TRBV19	TRBJ2-5	TGTGCCAGTAGTTCAGGCGGGGAGGAGACCCAGTACTTC	CASSSGGEETQYF
NA	few	13	TRBV30	TRBJ1-5	TGTGCCTGGAGTAAGGGGAGCAATCAGCCCCAGCATTTT	CAWSKGSNQPQHF
NA	NA	14	TRBV7-2	TRBJ2-7	TGTGCCAGCAGCTTTGCAGGTAGCTCCTACGAGCAGTACTTC	CASSFAGSSYEQYF
TRBD1	NA	15	TRBV5-5	TRBJ1-1	TGTGCCAGCAGCATAGGGACAGGGAACTTGGGTGAAGCTTTCTTT	CASSIGTGNLGEAFF
TRBD1	few	13	TRBV5-6	TRBJ1-1	TGTGCCAGTCTAAGGACAGGGGGGGTTGAAGCTTTCTTT	CASLRTGGVEAFF
NA	NA	16	TRBV4-1	TRBJ1-1	TGCGCCAGCAGCCAAGCTCCCAAGCGAATAAAGGGGGACGCTTTCTTT	CASSQAPKRIKGDAFF
NA	once	14	TRBV5-6	TRBJ2-1	TGTGCCAGCACCACGGGCGGGAACTACAATGAGCAGTTCTTC	CASTTGGNYNEQFF
TRBD1	NA	18	TRBV4-2	TRBJ1-1	TGTGCCAGCAGCCAAGATGGGCGACAGGGGGCGTCCGGCGAGTCGGCTTTCTTT	CASSQDGRQGASGESAFF
TRBD1	NA	13	TRBV30	TRBJ1-5	TGTGCCTGGGCGACAGGGGTGGGTCAGCCCCAGCATTTT	CAWATGVGQPQHF
NA	NA	14	TRBV6-4	TRBJ2-1	TGTGCCAGCAGTGACACAAGGACACTGAATGAGCAGTTCTTC	CASSDTRTLNEQFF
NA	NA	15	TRBV7-2	TRBJ2-7	TGTGCCAGCAGCTTTCTGGGTCTAGAGTTGCTCGAGCAGTACTTC	CASSFLGLELLEQYF
NA	NA	14	TRBV18	TRBJ1-1	TGTGCCAGCTCACCCAACACCCAGAACACTGAAGCTTTCTTT	CASSPNTQNTEAFF
NA	NA	14	TRBV13	TRBJ1-1	TGTGCCAGCAGCTTATACCCACCGGTCGCTGAAGCTTTCTTT	CASSLYPPVAEAFF
NA	NA	15	TRBV6-6	TRBJ1-2	TGTGCCAGCAGACCTCAGGGAGGTTGGGGCTATGGCTACACCTTC	CASRPQGGWGYGYTF
NA	NA	13	TRBV2	TRBJ1-2	TGTGCCAGCTCGGTTCAGGCAGACTATGGCTACACCTTC	CASSVQADYGYTF
NA	NA	15	TRBV7-9	TRBJ2-1	TGTGCCAGCAGCCGAACAGGGGGGGCCTACAATGAGCAGTTCTTC	CASSRTGGAYNEQFF
TRBD2	NA	17	TRBV7-6	TRBJ2-3	TGTGCCAGCAGCTTACTTTCGACTAGCCCTAGCACAGATACGCAGTATTTT	CASSLLSTSPSTDTQYF
NA	NA	16	TRBV5-1	TRBJ2-1	TGCGCCAGCAGCTTGGACTACGGACAAACCTACAATGAGCAGTTCTTC	CASSLDYGQTYNEQFF
TRBD2	NA	14	TRBV25-1	TRBJ2-1	TGTGCCAGCAGTGAGCAAAGGGAGGGCGATGAGCAGTTCTTC	CASSEQREGDEQFF
NA	NA	13	TRBV7-8	TRBJ2-7	TGTGCCAGCAGCCCGCGCACAGGGTCCGAGCAGTACTTC	CASSPRTGSEQYF
TRBD1	NA	15	TRBV19	TRBJ2-7	TGTGCCAGTAGTCCTCAGGGGACAGGGGCCTACGAGCAGTACTTC	CASSPQGTGAYEQYF
TRBD1	NA	16	TRBV7-9	TRBJ1-1	TGTGCCAGCAGCGAGGGGACAGGCGCGGTGAACACTGAAGCTTTCTTT	CASSEGTGAVNTEAFF